This T cell receptor beta chain was obtained from a study of cytomegalovirus exposure and HLA in healthy donors. Points from the study as a whole: Fewer N-insertions than the roughly 630-donor mean were reportedly shown by an Asian-associated ancestry cluster in a later analysis. For cytomegalovirus status, the classifier reportedly gave diagnoses with high specificity and sensitivity. Indistinguishable V segments, including TRBV6-2 and TRBV6-3, were excluded.

The germline gives CDR1 SGHDN, CDR2 FVKESK. V gave up 3 bases and J gave up 4 bases; unmatched junction bases: 11. The CDR3 is 16 residues long. There are a few counts of this clone. Antigen unknown. Vbeta (60) and Jbeta (13) primers were used in the PCR. Method: immunoSEQ multiplex PCR; TCRdb's copy keeps in-frame clones and lacks some. Of under 150,000 clones in the sample, approximately 80% were seen once. The sequencing sample was made of PBMCs. The sequence was obtained from a woman aged 40 to 55 in good health and CMV-seropositive. The chain is built from TRBV14 and TRBJ2-7; 8 bases match TRBD1. Written as DNA, the CDR3 is TGTGCCAGCAGCCACCTCAGTAGGACAGGGATATACGAGCAGTACTTC. This sequence encodes CASSHLSRTGIYEQYF.